Shown below are 24 T cell receptor beta chains from a single sample sequenced in a study of shared clonotypes between healthy human individuals. This table comes from immunoSEQ multiplex PCR, and its TCRdb copy is limited to in-frame clones, with some not included. The top ten clones hold 10% to 13% of a sample with 300,000 or so clones, approximately 79% of them seen once. Material for sequencing was memory CD4+ T cells sorted from blood. The sample's subset: CD45RA-negative fraction. Receptor source: a man aged 30 to 39 in good health.

The V and J genes are TRBV5-6 and TRBJ1-5, with 7 bases aligning to TRBD1. This CDR3 has 13 residues. J was trimmed by 4 bases and V by 3 bases; bases with no gene match: 1. Per the germline V gene, CDR1 is SGHDT and CDR2 is YYEEEE. CDR3 region: CASSWGQNQPQHF. For the CDR3, the DNA is TGTGCCAGCAGCTGGGGACAGAATCAGCCCCAGCATTTT.

The genes are TRBV7-2 and TRBJ2-7; D could derive from TRBD1 or TRBD2 (6 bases each). The germline V gene has CDR1 SGHTA and CDR2 FQGNSA. The germline V and J ends were trimmed by 5 bases and 6 bases, with 17 bases remaining between them. CDR3 length: 14 amino acids. CDR3 sequence: CASSGRGRSSEQYF. CDR3 nucleotide sequence: TGTGCCAGCAGCGGTAGGGGGAGGTCGAGCGAGCAGTACTTC. The whole variable domain, remainder taken from reference TRBV7-2 and TRBJ2-7, is GAGVSQSPSNKVTEKGKDVELRCDPISGHTALYWYRQSLGQGLEFLIYFQGNSAPDKSGLPSDRFSAERTGGSVSTLTIQRTQQEDSAVYLCASSGRGRSSEQYFGPGTRLTVT.

The genes are TRBV18 and TRBJ2-7, with 8 bases lining up with TRBD1. The germline V gene has CDR1 KGHSH and CDR2 LQKENI. Unmatched junction bases numbered 10, after V lost 3 bases and J lost 6 bases. The CDR3 loop spans 15 amino acids. The CDR3, as DNA: TGTGCCAGCTCACCGTCCCAGGGGGCATTTTCCGAGCAGTACTTC. It encodes CASSPSQGAFSEQYF.

The chain combines TRBV5-5 with TRBJ2-1; D gene uncertain. V shed 4 bases and J shed 8 bases, with 22 bases lying between them. The CDR3 is made up of 16 amino acids. The V gene's germline CDR1 is SGHKS and CDR2 YYEKEE (reference sequence). CDR3 bases: TGTGCCAGCAGCGTGACCGGGTTCCGGGTAACGGATGAGCAGTTCTTC. This codes for CASSVTGFRVTDEQFF.

This sequence joins TRBV5-4 and TRBJ2-3, with 7 positions matching TRBD2. This CDR3 has 15 amino acids. Per germline, CDR1 SGHNT and CDR2 YYREEE (reference sequence). V lost 4 bases and J lost 3; bases outside the gene matches: 8. As DNA, the CDR3 is TGTGCCAGCAGCCCCGCCCGGGGAGGGACAGATACGCAGTATTTT. Translation: CASSPARGGTDTQYF.

The rearrangement links TRBV6-1 to TRBJ2-7; 8 bases are a match to TRBD1. The CDR3 has 15 amino acids. In germline, CDR1 is MNHNS, CDR2 SASEGT. The V and J ends lost 6 bases and 2 bases, in that order; junction bases with no gene match: 9. The CDR3 protein is CASSQSGTGTYEQYF. The CDR3 bases are TGTGCCAGCAGCCAAAGTGGGACAGGCACCTACGAGCAGTACTTC.

The chain employs TRBV18 and TRBJ2-1; TRBD2 matches 8 bases. The germline gives CDR1 KGHSH, CDR2 LQKENI. CDR3 length: 15 residues. J lost 4 bases, V lost 2 bases, and 4 bases had no gene match. As DNA, the CDR3 is TGTGCCAGCTCACCAATTAGCGGGGATTACAATGAGCAGTTCTTC. It codes for CASSPISGDYNEQFF.

This clone is a singleton in its sample. CDR3 nucleotide sequence: TGTGCCATCACGGGGGGCCGCGGGGAGCTGTTTTTT. Its translation: CAITGGRGELFF. V and J are TRBV10-3 and TRBJ2-2; a weak D match, TRBD2 (7 bases). The germline V and J ends were trimmed by 7 bases and 7 bases, with 10 bases remaining between them. Per germline, CDR1 ENHRY and CDR2 SYGVKD. The CDR3 is 12 residues long.

This clone occurred many times. J is TRBJ1-5 and V is TRBV6-1, with D uncertain. Germline V gene data show CDR1 as MNHNS and CDR2 as SASEGT. CDR3 size: 14 residues. V lost 3 bases, J lost 11 bases, and 17 bases lay in between. The CDR3 sequence is CASSDFGSRMAQHF. The CDR3 nucleotides read TGTGCCAGCAGTGATTTCGGATCGCGAATGGCCCAGCATTTT.

The chain combines TRBV9 with TRBJ2-1; TRBD1 aligns across 10 bases. V gave up 2 bases and J gave up 9 bases; unmatched junction bases: 11. This CDR3 has 16 amino acids. Germline V lookup: CDR1 SGDLS, CDR2 YYNGEE. The DNA for the CDR3 is TGTGCCAGCAGCGTCCGAGGAGGGACAGGGGTCGGTGAGCAGTTCTTC. It specifies CASSVRGGTGVGEQFF.

In this sample, this clone turned up a few times. This chain connects TRBV27 to TRBJ2-7; maybe TRBD1 (6 bases). This CDR3 spans 15 amino acids. The V gene's germline CDR1 is MNHEY and CDR2 SMNVEV (reference sequence). The V gene lost 3 bases and the J gene lost 2 bases, with 14 bases spanning the gap. CDR3: CASSFNPDRAYEQYF. Written as DNA, the CDR3 is TGTGCCAGCAGTTTTAATCCGGACAGAGCCTACGAGCAGTACTTC.

The chain links TRBV27 to TRBJ2-2, with TRBD2 matching over 9 bases. CDR1 is MNHEY and CDR2 is SMNVEV in the germline V gene (reference sequence). V gave up 2 bases and J gave up 3 bases; unmatched junction bases: 1. This CDR3 has 15 amino acids. The CDR3: CASSLTSGHTGELFF. The CDR3 DNA reads TGTGCCAGCAGTTTAACTAGCGGGCACACCGGGGAGCTGTTTTTT.

This clone appeared once. The chain carries TRBV7-2 and TRBJ2-3; D is tentatively TRBD1 or TRBD2 (5 bases each). Trimming removed 2 bases from V and 1 base from J, with 16 bases in between. This CDR3 region has 17 residues. Germline-derived CDR1 and CDR2 are SGHTA and FQGNSA. The CDR3 DNA sequence: TGTGCCAGCAGCTTACTTAGGACGGGGACGGGCACAGATACGCAGTATTTT. Encoded protein: CASSLLRTGTGTDTQYF.

This clone was counted at least ten times. J is TRBJ2-5 and V is TRBV7-8; tentatively, D is TRBD2 (6 bases). V shed 5 bases and J shed 1 base, with 11 bases lying between them. CDR3 size: 14 residues. Germline CDR1 and CDR2: SGHVS and FQNEAQ. The CDR3 protein is CASSSRESQETQYF. CDR3 nucleotides: TGTGCCAGCAGCAGTCGGGAGTCCCAAGAGACCCAGTACTTC.

This clone was recorded at least ten times. The chain joins TRBV5-1 to TRBJ2-3, with D perhaps being TRBD1 or TRBD2 (6 bases each). CDR1 is SGHRS and CDR2 is YFSETQ in the germline V gene. V lost 7 bases and J lost 4, with 19 bases in between. The CDR3 runs 15 residues. CDR3 sequence: CASGQTGVLADTQYF. CDR3 in DNA: TGCGCCAGCGGACAGACGGGAGTTTTGGCAGATACGCAGTATTTT. Together with reference TRBV5-1 and TRBJ2-3, the CDR3 gives the full variable domain: KAGVTQTPRYLIKTRGQQVTLSCSPISGHRSVSWYQQTPGQGLQFLFEYFSETQRNKGNFPGRFSGRQFSNSRSEMNVSTLELGDSALYLCASGQTGVLADTQYFGPGTRLTVL.

The chain links TRBV27 to TRBJ2-2; the D gene could be TRBD1 or TRBD2 (6 bases each). Germline values: CDR1 MNHEY, CDR2 SMNVEV (reference sequence). The length of the CDR3 is 14 residues. V lost 7 bases and J 5 bases, leaving 14 bases between the germline ends. The CDR3 spells CASTPGAQTGELFF. CDR3 coding DNA: TGTGCCAGCACCCCGGGGGCGCAGACCGGGGAGCTGTTTTTT.

This clone occurred many times. The rearrangement uses TRBV9 and TRBJ1-2; maybe TRBD1 (6 bases). From germline, CDR1 is SGDLS and CDR2 YYNGEE. The CDR3 is 15 amino acids. Trimming removed 4 bases from V and 1 base from J, with 14 bases in between. CDR3 DNA: TGTGCCAGCAGCAAAACAGGGACGGGTAACTATGGCTACACCTTC. Translation: CASSKTGTGNYGYTF. The full variable domain, its missing parts supplied by reference TRBV9 and TRBJ1-2, is DSGVTQTPKHLITATGQRVTLRCSPRSGDLSVYWYQQSLDQGLQFLIQYYNGEERAKGNILERFSAQQFPDLHSELNLSSLELGDSALYFCASSKTGTGNYGYTFGSGTRLTVV.

V is TRBV27 and J is TRBJ1-1, with 8 bases that match TRBD1. This CDR3 is 16 amino acids long. Germline V gives CDR1 MNHEY, CDR2 SMNVEV (reference sequence). V gave up 7 bases and J gave up 8 bases; unmatched junction bases: 18. The CDR3 region is CASNRRNGQGLGEAFF. CDR3 nucleotides: TGTGCCAGCAACCGCCGAAACGGACAGGGACTTGGGGAAGCTTTCTTT.

V is TRBV9 and J is TRBJ2-7; a weak D match, TRBD1 (5 bases). CDR1 SGDLS and CDR2 YYNGEE come from the germline V gene. CDR3 length: 13 residues. Trimming pared 0 bases from V and 6 bases from J, leaving 10 bases between. CDR3 sequence reads: CASSVGYRREQYF. CDR3 coding DNA: TGTGCCAGCAGCGTAGGGTACAGGCGCGAGCAGTACTTC. Variable domain in full (rest from reference TRBV9 and TRBJ2-7): DSGVTQTPKHLITATGQRVTLRCSPRSGDLSVYWYQQSLDQGLQFLIQYYNGEERAKGNILERFSAQQFPDLHSELNLSSLELGDSALYFCASSVGYRREQYFGPGTRLTVT.

The rearrangement joins TRBV7-2 to TRBJ2-2; D is uncertain. The CDR3 is 17 residues long. Per germline, CDR1 SGHTA and CDR2 FQGNSA. V was shortened by 1 base and J by 5 bases, with 17 bases between the two germline ends. The DNA of the CDR3 is TGTGCCAGCAGCTTAGATTGGGTCAGGACGAGGACCGGGGAGCTGTTTTTT. This translates into CASSLDWVRTRTGELFF.

The chain employs TRBV5-1 and TRBJ1-1; 7 positions agree with TRBD1. V was pared by 3 bases and J by 1 base, with 6 bases of the junction left unmatched. This CDR3 spans 15 amino acids. Germline V gene sequence: CDR1 SGHRS, CDR2 YFSETQ. The CDR3 loop reads CASSSRGQQNTEAFF. CDR3 coding DNA: TGCGCCAGCAGCTCTAGGGGACAGCAGAACACTGAAGCTTTCTTT.

The CDR3 here is CASSQYRGRLNYGYTF. The CDR3 nucleotides are TGTGCCAGCAGTCAATATAGGGGGCGCCTGAACTATGGCTACACCTTC. The chain uses TRBV27 and TRBJ1-2; the match to TRBD1 covers 7 bases. Germline V gene lookup returns CDR1 MNHEY and CDR2 SMNVEV (reference sequence). This CDR3 region has 16 residues. V shed 5 bases, J shed 2 bases, and the junction held 11 bases outside the gene matches.

Of note for this clone: The sample carries other DNA sequences with the same CDR3. V usage is TRBV20-1 and J usage is TRBJ2-7; D call uncertain. From germline, CDR1 is DFQATT and CDR2 SNEGSKA (reference sequence). Trimming removed 2 bases from V and 6 bases from J, with 5 bases in between. The CDR3 length is 10 residues. The CDR3 nucleotides are TGCAGTGCTAGACGTAGCGAGCAGTACTTC. Amino acids: CSARRSEQYF.

V usage is TRBV19 and J usage is TRBJ2-1, with D possibly TRBD2 on 5 matching bases. Deletions cut 3 bases from V and 14 bases from J, with 11 bases between. The CDR3 consists of 11 residues. Germline loops: CDR1 LNHDA, CDR2 SQIVND (reference sequence). The CDR3 DNA sequence: TGTGCCAGTAGTATGGCACTAGTTAAGTTCTTC. This translates into CASSMALVKFF.